The T cell receptor (beta chain) described here comes from a study of blood T cell repertoires in COVID-19. Study at large: The United States, Italy and Spain were the sources of the acute and convalescent COVID-19 samples. The cDNA or gDNA used as material had been derived from T cells, B-cell-depleted T cells, or PBMCs.

In the source study's methods: The authors estimated nucleated cell counts from reference gene primer amplification. Generated by immunoSEQ multiplex PCR, the TCRdb table keeps only in-frame clones and is missing some. That table is the source of V, J and clone size, and D and trimming were worked out from the DNA. The sample carries over 200,000 clones, approximately 89% recorded once. The CDR3 has 15 residues. From germline, CDR1 is MDHEN and CDR2 SYDVKM. V lost 6 bases and J 6 bases, leaving 19 bases between the germline ends. The sequence derives from a woman between 45 and 60 years old with acute or convalescent COVID-19. The J gene is TRBJ2-3, the V gene TRBV28, with D uncertain. The sequenced sample was peripheral blood. CDR3 amino acids: CASRFPPPLKDTQYF. The CDR3 region has the DNA TGTGCCAGCAGATTTCCCCCGCCACTCAAGGATACGCAGTATTTT.